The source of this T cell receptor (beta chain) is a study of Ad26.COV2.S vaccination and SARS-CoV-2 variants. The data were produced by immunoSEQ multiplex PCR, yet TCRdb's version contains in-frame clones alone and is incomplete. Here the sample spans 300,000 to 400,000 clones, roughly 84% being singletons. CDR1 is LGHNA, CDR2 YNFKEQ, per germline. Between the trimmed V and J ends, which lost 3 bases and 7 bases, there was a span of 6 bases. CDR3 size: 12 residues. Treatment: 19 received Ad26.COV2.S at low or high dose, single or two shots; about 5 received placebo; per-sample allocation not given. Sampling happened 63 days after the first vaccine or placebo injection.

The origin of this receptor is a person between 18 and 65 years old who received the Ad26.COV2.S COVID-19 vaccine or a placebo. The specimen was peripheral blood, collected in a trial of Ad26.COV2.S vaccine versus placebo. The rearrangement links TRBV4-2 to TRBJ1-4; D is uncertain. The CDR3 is CASSQLSEKLFF. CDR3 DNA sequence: TGTGCCAGCAGCCAGCTCAGTGAAAAACTGTTTTTT.